This T cell receptor (beta chain) was documented in a study of blood T cell repertoires in COVID-19. Study overall: The United States, Italy and Spain supplied acute and convalescent COVID-19 samples. In each case, the material was cDNA or gDNA derived from T cells, B-cell-depleted T cells, or PBMCs.

The germline gives CDR1 SGHAT, CDR2 FQDESV (reference sequence). J lost 1 base, V lost 4 bases, and 4 bases had no gene match. The CDR3 is 15 amino acids. Authors' data handling: Estimation of nucleated cell counts relied on the amplification of reference gene primers. The data were produced by immunoSEQ multiplex PCR, yet TCRdb's version contains in-frame clones alone and is incomplete. That table supplies the V and J calls and clone size; D and trimming were determined from the DNA. The sample includes a few hundred thousand clones, more than 70% seen only once; the top ten take about 1.2%. The rearrangement links TRBV11-1 to TRBJ1-1, with 9 positions matching TRBD1. The material sequenced was peripheral blood. This TCR derives from a middle-aged man with acute or convalescent COVID-19. The CDR3 nucleotides read TGTGCCAGCAGCTGGAGGACAGGGGAGAACACTGAAGCTTTCTTT. Protein sequence: CASSWRTGENTEAFF.